Shown below are 29 T cell receptor beta chains from a single sample sequenced in a study of T cell repertoires in ileal Crohn's disease (dated by TCRdb to the late 2010s). The library was prepared using the immunoSEQ multiplex PCR assay. TCRdb provides this immuneACCESS table in a form limited to in-frame rearrangements. Some clones are lacking; in checked studies, under half of them reflect an unresolved V gene, and why the rest are absent is not known. The sample table holds about 7,000 clones, of which roughly 84% were seen once. Just under 3% of the sample lies in the top ten. What was sequenced was ileal tissue. These receptors all come from an adult with Crohn's disease.

The gene calls are TRBV28 and TRBJ2-5; 10 bases line up with TRBD2. The CDR3 is 16 amino acids. The germline gives CDR1 MDHEN, CDR2 SYDVKM. Trimming cost V 4 bases and J 5 bases; bases outside gene matches: 10. Written as DNA, the CDR3 is TGTGCCAGCAGTTCCCTAGCGGGAGTTAACGCGGAGACCCAGTACTTC. It specifies CASSSLAGVNAETQYF.

The rearrangement links TRBV19 to TRBJ2-4, with 7 bases lining up with TRBD2. The germline V gene has CDR1 LNHDA and CDR2 SQIVND (reference sequence). The CDR3 covers 20 residues. The trim removed 5 bases at V and 1 base at J, leaving 20 bases unmatched. The CDR3 region is CASSARGDGRGPGAKNIQYF. The CDR3 nucleotides are TGTGCCAGTAGTGCCCGGGGGGACGGCCGGGGTCCCGGTGCCAAAAACATTCAGTACTTC.

This clone was observed a few times. Other DNA sequences in the same sample also yield this CDR3. The chain joins TRBV6-1 to TRBJ1-1, with D tentatively TRBD1 (5 bases). Per the germline V gene, CDR1 is MNHNS and CDR2 is SASEGT. The CDR3 sequence is 14 residues long. Trimming pared 0 bases from V and 2 bases from J, leaving 7 bases between. The CDR3 DNA sequence: TGTGCCAGCAGTGAAGCTCAGGGAAACACTGAAGCTTTCTTT. Its protein product is CASSEAQGNTEAFF.

V usage is TRBV2 and J usage is TRBJ2-1; D is ambiguous. Germline lookup yields CDR1 SNHLY and CDR2 FYNNEI. V was shortened by 5 bases and J by 7 bases, with 15 bases between the two germline ends. This CDR3 contains 14 residues. In DNA form, the CDR3 reads TGTGCCAGCAGTTTTAGATCCGTAGATAATGAGCAGTTCTTC. Its protein product is CASSFRSVDNEQFF.

This clone was found a few times. The sample has other DNA sequences that encode this CDR3 too. The rearrangement links TRBV5-1 to TRBJ2-3; D call uncertain. CDR1 is SGHRS and CDR2 is YFSETQ in the germline V gene. The germline V and J ends were trimmed by 0 bases and 3 bases, with 8 bases remaining between them. The length of the CDR3 is 14 residues. The CDR3 nucleotides are TGCGCCAGCAGCTTGGGGGCTAATACAGATACGCAGTATTTT. It specifies CASSLGANTDTQYF.

The rearrangement uses TRBV28 and TRBJ1-2; D gene ambiguous. This CDR3 is built from 13 residues. The germline CDR1 and CDR2 sequences are MDHEN and SYDVKM. Trimming removed 6 bases from V and 5 bases from J, with 13 bases in between. The DNA for the CDR3 is TGTGCCAGCAGGGGTCGCGGGGAATATGGCTACACCTTC. Its translation: CASRGRGEYGYTF.

The chain combines TRBV4-3 with TRBJ2-5; the D gene is possibly TRBD2 (5 bases). V was shortened by 1 base and J by 0 bases, with 12 bases between the two germline ends. Germline-derived CDR1 and CDR2 are LGHNA and YSLEER. This CDR3 region has 16 residues. In DNA form, the CDR3 reads TGCGCCAGCAGCCAAGGCCATAGCGTGTACCAAGAGACCCAGTACTTC. It codes for CASSQGHSVYQETQYF.

This clone was observed a single time. V usage is TRBV5-4 and J usage is TRBJ1-1; tentatively, D is TRBD1 (6 bases). The CDR3 is 15 amino acids. Per the germline V gene, CDR1 is SGHNT and CDR2 is YYREEE (reference sequence). Trimming pared 4 bases from V and 0 bases from J, leaving 13 bases between. CDR3 loop: CASSPRQELNTEAFF. For the CDR3, the DNA is TGTGCCAGCAGCCCCCGACAGGAACTGAACACTGAAGCTTTCTTT. The variable domain in full, with the rest retrieved from reference TRBV5-4 and TRBJ1-1, is ETGVTQSPTHLIKTRGQQVTLRCSSQSGHNTVSWYQQALGQGPQFIFQYYREEENGRGNFPPRFSGLQFPNYSSELNVNALELDDSALYLCASSPRQELNTEAFFGQGTRLTVV.

The chain links TRBV28 to TRBJ1-1; D gene ambiguous. CDR3 length equals 13 residues. V lost 6 bases, J lost 2 bases, and 10 bases lay in between. The germline CDR1 and CDR2 sequences are MDHEN and SYDVKM. This CDR3 is CASSSQVNTEAFF. CDR3 sequence (DNA): TGTGCCAGCAGCTCTCAGGTAAACACTGAAGCTTTCTTT.

The DNA of the CDR3 is TGTGCCAGCAGTTTAGCGGGAGGCACCTACGAGCAGTACTTC. Protein product: CASSLAGGTYEQYF. The V and J genes are TRBV6-5 and TRBJ2-7; TRBD2 aligns across 10 bases. Losses at the gene ends were 4 bases for V and 2 bases for J; bases not matched to a gene: 2. Germline CDR1 reads MNHEY; CDR2 reads SVGAGI. This CDR3 has 14 amino acids.

The CDR3 sequence is CASSVSRGTNEKLFF. The CDR3 DNA is TGTGCCAGCAGCGTGTCCAGGGGCACTAATGAAAAACTGTTTTTT. The V and J genes are TRBV6-1 and TRBJ1-4; tentatively, D is TRBD1 (6 bases). CDR1 is MNHNS, CDR2 SASEGT, per germline. V was pared by 6 bases and J by 2 bases, with 13 bases between. This CDR3 region has 15 residues.

V gene TRBV2 combines with J gene TRBJ1-2; D is possibly TRBD1 (6 bases). Germline loops: CDR1 SNHLY, CDR2 FYNNEI. V gave up 7 bases and J gave up 2 bases, with 11 bases separating them. The CDR3 is 13 amino acids. CDR3 loop: CASTFDRNYGYTF. As DNA, the CDR3 is TGTGCCAGCACCTTTGACAGGAACTATGGCTACACCTTC.

The chain carries TRBV9 and TRBJ2-3; 11 bases line up with TRBD2. Germline CDR1 is SGDLS and CDR2 is YYNGEE. The CDR3 sequence is 15 residues long. The junction had 4 bases not matched to a gene; V was cut back by 4 bases and J by 3 bases. The CDR3 here is CASSSLAGGTDTQYF. The CDR3 DNA sequence: TGTGCCAGCAGCTCCCTAGCGGGGGGAACAGATACGCAGTATTTT.

The CDR3 DNA follows: TGTGCCGGTCGAGGCCCCGGGGGGGCTAACTATGGCTACACCTTC. Translating gives CAGRGPGGANYGYTF. V gene TRBV30 combines with J gene TRBJ1-2; D possibly corresponds to TRBD1 (5 bases). The CDR3 totals 15 residues. With 8 bases removed from V and 0 bases from J, the gap between germline ends came to 19 bases. CDR1 is GTSNPN and CDR2 is SVGIG in the germline V gene (reference sequence).

The chain combines TRBV18 with TRBJ2-3; the D is unclear. This CDR3 has 14 residues. V lost 4 bases to trimming and J lost 2 bases, with 10 bases between them. Germline CDR1 KGHSH, CDR2 LQKENI. The CDR3 DNA is TGTGCCAGCTCACAGCAGGCCCTCACAGATACGCAGTATTTT. It encodes CASSQQALTDTQYF.

J is TRBJ1-4 and V is TRBV7-2; possibly TRBD1 for D (5 bases). The V end lost 4 bases, the J end lost 1 base, and 13 bases lay between the germline ends. This CDR3 has 16 amino acids. Germline V gene lookup returns CDR1 SGHTA and CDR2 FQGNSA. CDR3 DNA sequence: TGTGCCAGCAGCTCGCATGCGGGGGGAACTAATGAAAAACTGTTTTTT. This translates into CASSSHAGGTNEKLFF.

This sequence joins TRBV5-1 and TRBJ1-1; D not resolved. Looked up from germline, CDR1 is SGHRS and CDR2 is YFSETQ. The CDR3 loop spans 14 amino acids. Trimming pared 4 bases from V and 2 bases from J, leaving 12 bases between. The CDR3 DNA follows: TGCGCCAGCAGCCACACCACACCTAACACTGAAGCTTTCTTT. Translation: CASSHTTPNTEAFF.

This chain uses TRBV5-1 with TRBJ2-5; 8 bases agree with TRBD1. CDR1 SGHRS and CDR2 YFSETQ come from the germline V gene. The length of the CDR3 is 12 residues. V lost 6 bases, J lost 3 bases, and 1 base stayed unmatched. The CDR3 is CASKQGEETQYF. The CDR3 DNA follows: TGCGCCAGCAAACAGGGGGAAGAGACCCAGTACTTC.

This chain uses TRBV30 with TRBJ1-5; no reliable D call. V was clipped by 3 bases and J by 8 bases, with 11 bases between them. The CDR3 runs to 12 residues. Germline V lookup: CDR1 GTSNPN, CDR2 SVGIG (reference sequence). CDR3 sequence (DNA): TGTGCCTGGAGCTCGGAGCGGGAGCCCCAGCATTTT. It translates to CAWSSEREPQHF.

This chain uses TRBV30 with TRBJ2-3, with TRBD1 as a possible D gene (5 bases). V lost 0 bases, J lost 4 bases, and 14 bases lay in between. The V gene's germline CDR1 is GTSNPN and CDR2 SVGIG (reference sequence). The CDR3 is 15 amino acids. For the CDR3, the DNA is TGTGCCTGGAGTGTACCCAGGGCCGCCGCAGATACGCAGTATTTT. It encodes CAWSVPRAAADTQYF. The full variable domain, with the rest looked up from reference TRBV30 and TRBJ2-3, is SQTIHQWPATLVQPVGSPLSLECTVEGTSNPNLYWYRQAAGRGLQLLFYSVGIGQISSEVPQNLSASRPQDRQFILSSKKLLLSDSGFYLCAWSVPRAAADTQYFGPGTRLTVL.

This chain connects TRBV10-2 to TRBJ2-1; 8 bases map to TRBD2. CDR3 length equals 16 residues. Germline V CDR1 and CDR2: WSHSY, SAAADI. J was trimmed by 0 bases and V by 3 bases; bases with no gene match: 4. The CDR3 nucleotides are TGCGCCAGCAGTGACCCGGGAGGGAGCTCCTACAATGAGCAGTTCTTC. Protein sequence: CASSDPGGSSYNEQFF.

This chain uses TRBV4-1 with TRBJ2-3, with 10 bases lining up with TRBD1. The CDR3 spans 16 residues. V lost 3 bases, J lost 3 bases, and 6 bases stayed unmatched. Per the germline V gene, CDR1 is MGHRA and CDR2 is YSYEKL. The CDR3 here is CASSHNRDRGTDTQYF. DNA of the CDR3: TGCGCCAGCAGCCACAACCGGGACAGGGGTACAGATACGCAGTATTTT.

V usage is TRBV5-1 and J usage is TRBJ1-1, with 9 bases matching TRBD1. CDR1 and CDR2 (germline): SGHRS, YFSETQ. The junction had 5 bases not matched to a gene; V was cut back by 3 bases and J by 5 bases. The CDR3 has 14 amino acids. This chain's CDR3 is CASSSGQGGTEAFF. The CDR3, as DNA: TGCGCCAGCAGCTCGGGACAGGGTGGAACTGAAGCTTTCTTT.

The chain recombines TRBV6-6 with TRBJ2-7; 9 bases map to TRBD1. Per the germline V gene, CDR1 is MNHNY and CDR2 is SVGAGI (reference sequence). V lost 4 bases and J lost 6; bases outside the gene matches: 10. This CDR3 has 15 amino acids. As DNA, the CDR3 is TGTGCCAGCAGTTCCCCGAGGGGACAGGGAAGCGAGCAGTACTTC. Translated: CASSSPRGQGSEQYF.

This chain links TRBV28 with TRBJ1-4; the D gene is possibly TRBD1 (6 bases). Trimming pared 5 bases from V and 4 bases from J, leaving 14 bases between. Germline assignment: CDR1 MDHEN and CDR2 SYDVKM. The CDR3 is 15 amino acids. As DNA, the CDR3 is TGTGCCAGCAGTCCCCGGACAGTACTTAATGAAAAACTGTTTTTT. As protein: CASSPRTVLNEKLFF.

V is TRBV7-8 and J is TRBJ2-2; D unclear. Trimming removed 0 bases at V and 1 base at J, with 9 bases between. CDR3 length equals 16 residues. Germline lookup yields CDR1 SGHVS and CDR2 FQNEAQ. As DNA, the CDR3 is TGTGCCAGCAGCTTAGCTCGTTCCAGGAACACCGGGGAGCTGTTTTTT. Amino acid sequence: CASSLARSRNTGELFF.

V gene TRBV2 combines with J gene TRBJ2-7, with 10 bases fitting TRBD2. Germline V gene sequence: CDR1 SNHLY, CDR2 FYNNEI. There are 14 residues in the CDR3. Germline trimming cut 6 bases from V and 3 bases from J; bases unmatched to any gene: 5. The CDR3 DNA reads TGTGCCAGCAGCCCCGAGCGGGGGGGCTACGAGCAGTACTTC. Amino acid sequence: CASSPERGGYEQYF.

A single count supports this clone. V usage is TRBV18 and J usage is TRBJ2-3; 10 nucleotides agree with TRBD2. Germline CDR1 is KGHSH and CDR2 is LQKENI. Trimming removed 2 bases from V and 6 bases from J; junction bases left unmatched: 5. The CDR3 extends over 15 amino acids. In nucleotides, the CDR3 is TGTGCCAGCTCACCAAGCGGGGGGGCGAAGGATACGCAGTATTTT. Residues: CASSPSGGAKDTQYF.

The V and J genes are TRBV5-1 and TRBJ2-5; 9 nucleotides match TRBD1. Germline assignment: CDR1 SGHRS and CDR2 YFSETQ. Trimming removed 4 bases from V and 3 bases from J; junction bases left unmatched: 7. The CDR3 is made up of 15 amino acids. The CDR3 DNA reads TGCGCCAGCAGCAAGGGGGACAGGGAGGAAGAGACCCAGTACTTC. Translating gives CASSKGDREEETQYF.